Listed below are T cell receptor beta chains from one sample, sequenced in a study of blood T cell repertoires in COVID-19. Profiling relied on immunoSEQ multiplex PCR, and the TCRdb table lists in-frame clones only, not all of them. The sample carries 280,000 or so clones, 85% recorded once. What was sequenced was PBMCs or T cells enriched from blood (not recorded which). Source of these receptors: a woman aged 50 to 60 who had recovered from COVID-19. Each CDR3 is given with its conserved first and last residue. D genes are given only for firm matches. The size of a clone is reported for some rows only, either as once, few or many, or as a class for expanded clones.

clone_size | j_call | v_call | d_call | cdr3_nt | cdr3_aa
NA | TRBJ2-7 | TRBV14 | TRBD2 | TGTGCCAGCAGCCAACCGGGGACTAGCGGGAGACAGTACTTC | CASSQPGTSGRQYF
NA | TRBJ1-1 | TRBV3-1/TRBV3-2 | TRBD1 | TGTGCCAGCAGCCAAGATAGTAGGGGGCGCGGGACTGTCTTCACTGAAGCTTTCTTT | CASSQDSRGRGTVFTEAFF
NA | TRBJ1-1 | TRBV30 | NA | TGTGCCGGAACCGGGGTCGCCCGTGGCACTGAAGCTTTCTTT | CAGTGVARGTEAFF
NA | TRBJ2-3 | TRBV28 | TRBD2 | TGTGCCAGCAGTTTAAGCGGCGGGGGGCGCCTTACGCAGTATTTT | CASSLSGGGRLTQYF
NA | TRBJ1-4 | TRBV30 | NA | TGTGCCTGGAGCGAGGGAGGTGGCTATAATGAAAAACTGTTTTTT | CAWSEGGGYNEKLFF
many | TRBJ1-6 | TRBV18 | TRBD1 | TGTGCCAGCTCCTGGGACAGGAATTCACCCCTCCACTTT | CASSWDRNSPLHF
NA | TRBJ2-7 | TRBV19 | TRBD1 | TGTGCCAGTAGTACGGGGACAGGGAGCTCCTACGAGCAGTACTTC | CASSTGTGSSYEQYF
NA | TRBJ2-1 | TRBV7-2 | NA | TGTGCCAGCACGATGATAGGGGGTAATGAGCAGTTCTTC | CASTMIGGNEQFF
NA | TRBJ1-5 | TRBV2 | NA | TGTGCCAGCAGTGAAGTTATAGGGGTACGTTGGCCCCAGCATTTT | CASSEVIGVRWPQHF
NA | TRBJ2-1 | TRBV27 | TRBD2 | TGTGCCAGCAGTTTAAGAATCGGGACTAGCGGGAAGTACAATGAGCAGTTCTTC | CASSLRIGTSGKYNEQFF
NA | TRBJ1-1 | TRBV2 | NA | TGTGCCAGCAAAAGTGAGGTGAACACTGAAGCTTTCTTT | CASKSEVNTEAFF
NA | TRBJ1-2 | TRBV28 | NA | TGTGCCAGCAGTTTTAGGGGGTCGGATGGCTACACCTTC | CASSFRGSDGYTF
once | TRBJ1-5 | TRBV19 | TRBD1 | TGTGCCAGTAGTACCGACAGGGGGTGGGTTGCGACCCAGCATTTT | CASSTDRGWVATQHF
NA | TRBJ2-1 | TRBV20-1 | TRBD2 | TGCAGTGCTAGTAGCCTAGCGGGAGAGGGGGGCTACAATGAGCAGTTCTTC | CSASSLAGEGGYNEQFF
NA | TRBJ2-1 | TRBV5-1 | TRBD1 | TGCGCCAGCAGCCTGGGGCAGGGGGCAATCAATGAGCAGTTCTTC | CASSLGQGAINEQFF
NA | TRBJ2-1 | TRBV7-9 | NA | TGTGCCAGCAGCGGGTGGGGGGACAATGAGCAGTTCTTC | CASSGWGDNEQFF
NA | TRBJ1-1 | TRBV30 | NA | TGTGCCTGGATTCGGGGACAACTGAACACTGAAGCTTTCTTT | CAWIRGQLNTEAFF
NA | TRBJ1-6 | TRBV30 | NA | TGTGCCTGGAGTTCAGGGAACTCACCCCTCCACTTT | CAWSSGNSPLHF
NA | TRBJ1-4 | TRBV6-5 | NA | TGTGCCAGCTTTTCGGACAGCACAACTAATGAAAAACTGTTTTTT | CASFSDSTTNEKLFF
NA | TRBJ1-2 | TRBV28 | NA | TGTGCCAGCAGCCACAGCTATGGCTACACCTTC | CASSHSYGYTF
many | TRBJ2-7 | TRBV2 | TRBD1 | TGTGCCAGGGGGGACAGGAGGTACGAGCAGTACTTC | CARGDRRYEQYF
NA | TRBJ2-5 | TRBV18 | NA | TGTGCCAGCCCCGTACGTGGAGCGGATCAAGAGACCCAGTACTTC | CASPVRGADQETQYF
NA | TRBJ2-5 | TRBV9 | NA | TGTGCCAGCAGCGTATCCCCCCAACAGGGTCATTCGGAGACCCAGTACTTC | CASSVSPQQGHSETQYF
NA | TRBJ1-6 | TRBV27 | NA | TGTGCCAGCAGTTTATCTAATCCCGGTCTCACCTATAATTCACCCCTCCACTTT | CASSLSNPGLTYNSPLHF